These 13 T cell receptor beta chains were all obtained from the same sample, sequenced in a study of lymphopenia after photon versus proton radiotherapy. TCRdb's table, derived via immunoSEQ multiplex PCR, lists solely in-frame clones and lacks some. Here the sample spans around 160,000 clones, approximately 91% being singletons. This sample comprised peripheral blood, obtained from a patient treated with photon-based radiotherapy. All receptors derive from a man aged 45-60 years with gastric cancer.

The gene calls are TRBV7-9 and TRBJ1-2; D gene ambiguous. Germline CDR1 is SEHNR and CDR2 is FQNEAQ (reference sequence). Trimming stripped 7 bases from V and 1 base from J, with 16 bases between. The CDR3 spans 15 residues. CDR3 in DNA: TGTGCCAGCACTTATGGCGGTGGTTTTAACTATGGCTACACCTTC. As protein: CASTYGGGFNYGYTF.

This chain links TRBV12-5 with TRBJ2-7, with TRBD1 identical over 10 bases. The CDR3 has 17 amino acids. Germline V gene lookup returns CDR1 LGHNT and CDR2 FRNRAP. Trimming took 0 bases from V and 1 from J; bases not matched to a gene: 6. CDR3 DNA: TGTGCTAGTGGTTTGGTATTGGGGGACAGGGGATCCTACGAGCAGTACTTC. Translating it yields CASGLVLGDRGSYEQYF.

This clone was seen only once. J is TRBJ2-5 and V is TRBV30; D may be TRBD1 (5 bases). The CDR3 contains 12 residues. Trimming left V 5 bases short and J 4 bases short, with 11 bases between. Germline values: CDR1 GTSNPN, CDR2 SVGIG (reference sequence). The CDR3 reads CAWAAGRETQYF. Written as DNA, the CDR3 is TGTGCCTGGGCCGCAGGGCGAGAGACCCAGTACTTC.

CDR3: CSARDSRTPYEQYF. The CDR3 bases are TGCAGCGCCAGGGACAGCAGAACTCCATACGAGCAGTACTTC. The V and J genes are TRBV29-1 and TRBJ2-7; 7 bases are shared with TRBD1. J gave up 4 bases and V 7 bases, and 13 bases lay outside the gene matches. The CDR3 is made up of 14 amino acids. Germline CDR1 SQVTM, CDR2 ANQGSEA.

The V call is TRBV29-1, the J call TRBJ2-7; 9 bases are a match to TRBD2. The ends lost 6 bases at V and 3 bases at J; junction bases unmatched: 9. Germline V lookup: CDR1 SQVTM, CDR2 ANQGSEA. The CDR3 totals 14 residues. In DNA form, the CDR3 reads TGCAGCGTCCGCTCTAGCGGGGCCAGCTACGAGCAGTACTTC. Amino acid sequence: CSVRSSGASYEQYF.

The chain carries TRBV7-6 and TRBJ2-1; maybe TRBD1 (5 bases). The ends were cut back, 5 bases at V and 0 bases at J, with 11 bases in the middle. Germline V lookup: CDR1 SGHVS, CDR2 FNYEAQ. This CDR3 is built from 15 residues. The DNA of the CDR3 is TGTGCCAGCAGCCAGGGCGCGAGCTCCTACAATGAGCAGTTCTTC. Amino acid sequence: CASSQGASSYNEQFF.

The V gene is TRBV5-1, the J gene TRBJ2-7; 10 nucleotides match TRBD2. The CDR3 runs 15 residues. CDR1 SGHRS and CDR2 YFSETQ come from the germline V gene. Unmatched junction bases numbered 1, after V lost 1 base and J lost 0 bases. The CDR3 here is CASSLTSGISYEQYF. Written as DNA, the CDR3 is TGCGCCAGCAGCTTGACTAGCGGGATCTCCTACGAGCAGTACTTC. The variable domain in full, with the rest retrieved from reference TRBV5-1 and TRBJ2-7, is KAGVTQTPRYLIKTRGQQVTLSCSPISGHRSVSWYQQTPGQGLQFLFEYFSETQRNKGNFPGRFSGRQFSNSRSEMNVSTLELGDSALYLCASSLTSGISYEQYFGPGTRLTVT.

V gene TRBV19 combines with J gene TRBJ2-1, with D tentatively TRBD2 (5 bases). CDR3 length: 17 amino acids. Trimming left V 3 bases short and J 0 bases short, with 15 bases between. The germline V gene has CDR1 LNHDA and CDR2 SQIVND (reference sequence). CDR3 nucleotides: TGTGCCAGTAGTATTGACCCCCGTCGGGACTCCTACAATGAGCAGTTCTTC. It codes for CASSIDPRRDSYNEQFF.

The V and J genes are TRBV7-9 and TRBJ1-2; 10 bases line up with TRBD1. Germline CDR1 SEHNR, CDR2 FQNEAQ (reference sequence). The CDR3 totals 14 residues. V shed 5 bases and J 5 bases; nucleotides not matched to a gene: 5. The CDR3 spells CASSAPGQGYGYTF. The CDR3 DNA sequence: TGTGCCAGCAGCGCTCCGGGACAGGGGTATGGCTACACCTTC.

The rearrangement joins TRBV4-1 to TRBJ1-2; D not resolved. Trimming removed 0 bases from V and 4 bases from J, with 9 bases in between. CDR3 length: 14 residues. Germline V gives CDR1 MGHRA, CDR2 YSYEKL. The CDR3 sequence is CASSQDLGPYGYTF. CDR3 nucleotides: TGCGCCAGCAGCCAAGATCTCGGACCCTATGGCTACACCTTC.

The V call is TRBV7-9, the J call TRBJ2-1; 11 bases are shared with TRBD2. Germline trimming cut 0 bases from V and 4 bases from J; bases unmatched to any gene: 2. CDR1 is SEHNR, CDR2 FQNEAQ, per germline (reference sequence). This CDR3 has 16 amino acids. CDR3 in DNA: TGTGCCAGCAGCTTAGCCAGGACTAGCGGGTACAATGAGCAGTTCTTC. Encoded protein: CASSLARTSGYNEQFF.

V usage is TRBV7-6 and J usage is TRBJ1-4; tentative D call: TRBD1 (6 bases). The germline V gene has CDR1 SGHVS and CDR2 FNYEAQ. CDR3 length equals 15 residues. Trimming left V 3 bases short and J 7 bases short, with 15 bases between. CDR3 nucleotides: TGTGCCAGCAGCTTGGGACACTCCGGGGGTGAAAAACTGTTTTTT. This sequence encodes CASSLGHSGGEKLFF. The full variable domain, rest sourced from reference TRBV7-6 and TRBJ1-4, is GAGVSQSPRYKVTKRGQDVALRCDPISGHVSLYWYRQALGQGPEFLTYFNYEAQQDKSGLPNDRFSAERPEGSISTLTIQRTEQRDSAMYRCASSLGHSGGEKLFFGSGTQLSVL.

This sequence joins TRBV28 and TRBJ1-1, with D perhaps matching TRBD1 (6 bases). Germline CDR1 reads MDHEN; CDR2 reads SYDVKM. The V end was cut by 6 bases, the J end by 2 bases, with 13 bases between. CDR3 length: 14 amino acids. In DNA, the CDR3 is TGTGCCAGCAGGCGCAGGGGAGTCAACACTGAAGCTTTCTTT. This codes for CASRRRGVNTEAFF.